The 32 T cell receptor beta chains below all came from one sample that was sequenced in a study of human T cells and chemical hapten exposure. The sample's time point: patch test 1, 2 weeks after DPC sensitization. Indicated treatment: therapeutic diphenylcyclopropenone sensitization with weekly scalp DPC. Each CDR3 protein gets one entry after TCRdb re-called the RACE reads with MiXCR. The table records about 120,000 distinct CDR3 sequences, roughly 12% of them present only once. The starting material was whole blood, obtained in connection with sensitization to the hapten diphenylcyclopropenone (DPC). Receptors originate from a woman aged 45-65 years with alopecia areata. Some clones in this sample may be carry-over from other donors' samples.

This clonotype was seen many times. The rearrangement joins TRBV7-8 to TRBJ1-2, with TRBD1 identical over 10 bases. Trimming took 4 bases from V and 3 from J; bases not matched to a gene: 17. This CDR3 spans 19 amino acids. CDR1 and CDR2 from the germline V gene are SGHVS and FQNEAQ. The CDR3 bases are TGTGCCAGCAGCTCGACTACAAAATTCAGACAGGGGGCACACTATGGCTACACCTTC. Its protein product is CASSSTTKFRQGAHYGYTF.

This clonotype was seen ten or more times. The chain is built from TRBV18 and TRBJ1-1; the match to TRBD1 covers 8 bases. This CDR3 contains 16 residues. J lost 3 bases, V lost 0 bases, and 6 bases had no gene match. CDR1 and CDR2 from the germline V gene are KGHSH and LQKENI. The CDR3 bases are TGTGCCAGCTCACCACCGGGCAGGGGGCGCTACACTGAAGCTTTCTTT. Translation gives CASSPPGRGRYTEAFF. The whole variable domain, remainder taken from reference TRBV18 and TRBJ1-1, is NAGVMQNPRHLVRRRGQEARLRCSPMKGHSHVYWYRQLPEEGLKFMVYLQKENIIDESGMPKERFSAEFPKEGPSILRIQQVVRGDSAAYFCASSPPGRGRYTEAFFGQGTRLTVV.

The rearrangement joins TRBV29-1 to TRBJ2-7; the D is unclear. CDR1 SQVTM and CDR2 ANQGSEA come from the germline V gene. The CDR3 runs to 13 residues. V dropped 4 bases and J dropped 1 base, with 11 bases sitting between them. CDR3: CSVAGAGSYEQYF. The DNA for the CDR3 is TGCAGCGTTGCTGGAGCCGGATCCTACGAGCAGTACTTC.

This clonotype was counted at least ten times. DNA of the CDR3: TGCAGTGCTAGCGCCCCAAGGGGGTTAGGAGAGACCCAGTACTTC. It codes for CSASAPRGLGETQYF. V is TRBV20-1 and J is TRBJ2-5, with D perhaps matching TRBD1 (6 bases). The CDR3 extends over 15 amino acids. CDR1 is DFQATT, CDR2 SNEGSKA, per germline (reference sequence). Trimming left V 3 bases short and J 4 bases short, with 18 bases between.

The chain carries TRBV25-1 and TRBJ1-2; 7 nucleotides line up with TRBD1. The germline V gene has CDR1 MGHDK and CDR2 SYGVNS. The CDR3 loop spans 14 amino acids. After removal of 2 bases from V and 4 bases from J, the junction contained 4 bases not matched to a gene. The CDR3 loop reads CASSEGTAAYGYTF. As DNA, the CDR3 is TGTGCCAGCAGTGAAGGGACAGCCGCCTATGGCTACACCTTC.

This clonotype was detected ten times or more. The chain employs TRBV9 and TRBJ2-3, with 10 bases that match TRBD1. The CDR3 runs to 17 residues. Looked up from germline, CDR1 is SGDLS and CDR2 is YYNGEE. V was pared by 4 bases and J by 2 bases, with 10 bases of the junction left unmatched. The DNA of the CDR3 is TGTGCCAGCAGCCCCGGGCCGGGACAGGGGACCACAGATACGCAGTATTTT. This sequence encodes CASSPGPGQGTTDTQYF.

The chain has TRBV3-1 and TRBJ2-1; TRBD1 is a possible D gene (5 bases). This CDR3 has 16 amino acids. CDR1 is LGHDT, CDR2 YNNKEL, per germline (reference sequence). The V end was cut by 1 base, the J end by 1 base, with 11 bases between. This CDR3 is CASSQVSGRSYNEQFF. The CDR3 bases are TGTGCCAGCAGCCAAGTTTCAGGGCGGTCCTACAATGAGCAGTTCTTC.

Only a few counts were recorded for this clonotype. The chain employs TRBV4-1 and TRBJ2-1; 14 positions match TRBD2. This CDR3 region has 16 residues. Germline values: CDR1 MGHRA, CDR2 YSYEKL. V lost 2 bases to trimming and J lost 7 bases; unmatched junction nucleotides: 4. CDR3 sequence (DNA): TGCGCCAGCAGCCAAACCGGGACTAGCGGGAGAAATGAGCAGTTCTTC. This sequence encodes CASSQTGTSGRNEQFF.

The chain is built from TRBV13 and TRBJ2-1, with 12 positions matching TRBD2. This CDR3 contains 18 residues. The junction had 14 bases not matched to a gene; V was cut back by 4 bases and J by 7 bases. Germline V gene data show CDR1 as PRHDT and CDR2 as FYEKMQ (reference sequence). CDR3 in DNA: TGTGCCAGCAGCTCCGTTTCCTTGACTAGCGGGAGAAGGAATGAGCAGTTCTTC. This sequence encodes CASSSVSLTSGRRNEQFF.

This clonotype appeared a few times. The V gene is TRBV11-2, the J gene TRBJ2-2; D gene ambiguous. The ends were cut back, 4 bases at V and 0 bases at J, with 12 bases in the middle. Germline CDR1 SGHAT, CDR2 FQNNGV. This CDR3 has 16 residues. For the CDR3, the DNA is TGTGCCAGCAGCTCTCGGAGTGAGGCGAACACCGGGGAGCTGTTTTTT. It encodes CASSSRSEANTGELFF.

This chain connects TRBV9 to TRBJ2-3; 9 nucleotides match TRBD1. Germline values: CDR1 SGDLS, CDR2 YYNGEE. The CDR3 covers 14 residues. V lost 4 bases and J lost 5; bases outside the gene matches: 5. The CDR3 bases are TGTGCCAGCAGCTTGGGACAGGGCAAAGATACGCAGTATTTT. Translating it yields CASSLGQGKDTQYF.

This chain's CDR3 is CASSLVSGQGTDEQYF. The DNA of the CDR3 is TGCGCCAGCAGCTTGGTTTCGGGACAGGGTACCGACGAGCAGTACTTC. The chain carries TRBV5-1 and TRBJ2-7; 9 bases line up with TRBD1. Germline assignment: CDR1 SGHRS and CDR2 YFSETQ. Trimming at V came to 0 bases and at J to 5 bases, leaving 9 bases not matched to a gene. CDR3 length: 16 amino acids.

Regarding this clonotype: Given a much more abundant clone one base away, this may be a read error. The CDR3 DNA is TGTGCCAGCAGCTCAAGGCCAGCGGGATTGCAGACCCAGTACTTC. This sequence encodes CASSSRPAGLQTQYF. The rearrangement uses TRBV7-6 and TRBJ2-5; 7 nucleotides align to TRBD2. The CDR3 is 15 residues long. V shed 4 bases and J 6 bases; nucleotides not matched to a gene: 11. CDR1 SGHVS and CDR2 FNYEAQ come from the germline V gene. Full variable domain (missing parts from reference TRBV7-6 and TRBJ2-5): GAGVSQSPRYKVTKRGQDVALRCDPISGHVSLYWYRQALGQGPEFLTYFNYEAQQDKSGLPNDRFSAERPEGSISTLTIQRTEQRDSAMYRCASSSRPAGLQTQYFGPGTRLLVL.

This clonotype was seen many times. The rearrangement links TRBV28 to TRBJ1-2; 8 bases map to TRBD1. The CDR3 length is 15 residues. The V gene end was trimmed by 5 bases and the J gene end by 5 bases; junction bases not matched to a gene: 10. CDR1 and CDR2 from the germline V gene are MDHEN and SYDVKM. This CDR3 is CASSISRGLMYGYTF. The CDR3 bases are TGTGCCAGCAGTATCTCCAGGGGGCTAATGTATGGCTACACCTTC.

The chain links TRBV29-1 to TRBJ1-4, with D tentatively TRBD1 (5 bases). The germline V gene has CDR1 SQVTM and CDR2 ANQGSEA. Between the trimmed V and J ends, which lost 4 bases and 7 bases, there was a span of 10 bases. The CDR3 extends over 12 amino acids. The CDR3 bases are TGCAGCGTTGGCAGGGAGGGTGAAAAACTGTTTTTT. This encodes CSVGREGEKLFF.

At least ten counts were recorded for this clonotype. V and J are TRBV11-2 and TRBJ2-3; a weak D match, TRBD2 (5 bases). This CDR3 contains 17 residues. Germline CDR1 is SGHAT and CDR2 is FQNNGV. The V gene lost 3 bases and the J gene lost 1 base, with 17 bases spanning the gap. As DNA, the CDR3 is TGTGCCAGCAGCTTTCGACGGGAACGTACCGGCACAGATACGCAGTATTTT. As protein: CASSFRRERTGTDTQYF.

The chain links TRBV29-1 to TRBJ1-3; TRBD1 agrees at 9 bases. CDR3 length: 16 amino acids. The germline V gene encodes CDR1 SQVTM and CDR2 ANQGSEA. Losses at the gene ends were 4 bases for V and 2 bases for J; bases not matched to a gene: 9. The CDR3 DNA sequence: TGCAGCGTTGGGGAGTACGGGGACAGGGCTGGAAACACCATATATTTT. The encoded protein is CSVGEYGDRAGNTIYF.

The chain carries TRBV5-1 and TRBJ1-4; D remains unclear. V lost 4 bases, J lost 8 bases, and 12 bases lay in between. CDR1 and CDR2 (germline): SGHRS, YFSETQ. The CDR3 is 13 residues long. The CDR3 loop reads CASSRQDNEKLFF. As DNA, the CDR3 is TGCGCCAGCAGCCGCCAGGATAACGAAAAACTGTTTTTT.

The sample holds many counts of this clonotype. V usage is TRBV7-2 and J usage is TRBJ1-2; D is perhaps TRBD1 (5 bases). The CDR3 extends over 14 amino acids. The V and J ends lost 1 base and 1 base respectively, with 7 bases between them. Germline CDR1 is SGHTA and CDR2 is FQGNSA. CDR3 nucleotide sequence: TGTGCCAGCAGCTTAGGGGGCTATAACTATGGCTACACCTTC. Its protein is CASSLGGYNYGYTF. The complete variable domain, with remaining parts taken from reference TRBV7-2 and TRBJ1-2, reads GAGVSQSPSNKVTEKGKDVELRCDPISGHTALYWYRQSLGQGLEFLIYFQGNSAPDKSGLPSDRFSAERTGGSVSTLTIQRTQQEDSAVYLCASSLGGYNYGYTFGSGTRLTVV.

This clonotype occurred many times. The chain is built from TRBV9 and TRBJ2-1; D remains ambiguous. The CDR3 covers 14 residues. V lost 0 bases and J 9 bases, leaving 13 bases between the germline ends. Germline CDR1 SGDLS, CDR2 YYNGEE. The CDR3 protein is CASSVAPPVIEQFF. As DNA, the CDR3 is TGTGCCAGCAGCGTAGCGCCCCCCGTTATTGAGCAGTTCTTC.

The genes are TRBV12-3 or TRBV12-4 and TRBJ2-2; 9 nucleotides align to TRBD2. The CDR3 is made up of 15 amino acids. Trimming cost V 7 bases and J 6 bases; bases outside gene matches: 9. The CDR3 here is CASTLAGDGPGELFF. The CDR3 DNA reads TGTGCCAGCACCTTAGCGGGAGACGGACCCGGGGAGCTGTTTTTT.

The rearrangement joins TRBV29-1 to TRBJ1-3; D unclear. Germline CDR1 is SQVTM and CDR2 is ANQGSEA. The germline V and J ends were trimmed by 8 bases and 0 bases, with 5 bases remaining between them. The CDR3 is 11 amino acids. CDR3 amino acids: CSHHSGNTIYF. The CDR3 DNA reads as TGCAGCCACCACTCTGGAAACACCATATATTTT.

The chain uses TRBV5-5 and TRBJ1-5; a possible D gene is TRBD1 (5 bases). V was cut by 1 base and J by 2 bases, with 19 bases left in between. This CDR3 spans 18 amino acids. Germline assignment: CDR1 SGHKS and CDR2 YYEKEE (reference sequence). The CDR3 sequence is CASSLFNLQGTGNQPQHF. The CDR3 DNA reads TGTGCCAGCAGCTTGTTTAATCTGCAGGGCACGGGCAATCAGCCCCAGCATTTT.

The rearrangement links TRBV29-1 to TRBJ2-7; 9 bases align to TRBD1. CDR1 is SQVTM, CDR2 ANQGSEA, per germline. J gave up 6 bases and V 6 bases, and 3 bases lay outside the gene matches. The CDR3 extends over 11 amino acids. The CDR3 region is CSVGTGTEQYF. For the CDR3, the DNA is TGCAGCGTAGGGACAGGGACCGAGCAGTACTTC.

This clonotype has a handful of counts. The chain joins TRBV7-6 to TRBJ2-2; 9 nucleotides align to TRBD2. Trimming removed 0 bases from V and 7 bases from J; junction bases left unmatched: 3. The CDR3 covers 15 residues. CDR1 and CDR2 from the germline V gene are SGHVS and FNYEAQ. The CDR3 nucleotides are TGTGCCAGCAGCTTAGCGGGACTAGCTATCGGGGAGCTGTTTTTT. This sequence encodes CASSLAGLAIGELFF.

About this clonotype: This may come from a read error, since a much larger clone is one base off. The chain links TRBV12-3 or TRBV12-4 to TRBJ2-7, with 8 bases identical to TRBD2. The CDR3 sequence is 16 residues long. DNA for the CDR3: TGTGCCAGCACATCCCCGGAGCGGGAGAACCCCTACGGGCAGTACTTC. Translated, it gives CASTSPERENPYGQYF.

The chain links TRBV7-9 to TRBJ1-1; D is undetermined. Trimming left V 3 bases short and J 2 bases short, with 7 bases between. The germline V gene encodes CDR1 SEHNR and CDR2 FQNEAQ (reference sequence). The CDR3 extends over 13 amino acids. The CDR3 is CASSLGSNTEAFF. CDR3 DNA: TGTGCCAGCAGCTTGGGTTCAAACACTGAAGCTTTCTTT.

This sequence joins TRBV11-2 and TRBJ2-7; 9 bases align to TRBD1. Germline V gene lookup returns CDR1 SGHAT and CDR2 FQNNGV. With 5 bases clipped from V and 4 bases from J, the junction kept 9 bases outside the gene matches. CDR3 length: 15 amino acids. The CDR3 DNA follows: TGTGCCAGCAGCGCCACCGGGACAGGGTCTTACGAGCAGTACTTC. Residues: CASSATGTGSYEQYF.

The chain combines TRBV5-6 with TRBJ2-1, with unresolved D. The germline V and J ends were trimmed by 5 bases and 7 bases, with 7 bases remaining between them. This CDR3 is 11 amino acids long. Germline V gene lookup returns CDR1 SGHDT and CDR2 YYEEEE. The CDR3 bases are TGTGCCAGCAGTCTCCGGAATGAGCAGTTCTTC. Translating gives CASSLRNEQFF.

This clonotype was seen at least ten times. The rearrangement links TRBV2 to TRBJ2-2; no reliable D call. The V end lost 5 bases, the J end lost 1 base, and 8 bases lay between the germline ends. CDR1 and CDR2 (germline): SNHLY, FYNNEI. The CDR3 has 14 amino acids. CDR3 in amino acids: CASSSTRNTGELFF. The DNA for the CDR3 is TGTGCCAGCAGTTCCACCAGGAACACCGGGGAGCTGTTTTTT.

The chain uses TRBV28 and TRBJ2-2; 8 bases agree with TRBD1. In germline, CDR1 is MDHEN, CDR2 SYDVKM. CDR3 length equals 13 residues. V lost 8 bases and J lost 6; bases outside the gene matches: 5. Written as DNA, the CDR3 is TGTGCCAGCGAGGACAGGGAGGCCGGGGAGCTGTTTTTT. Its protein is CASEDREAGELFF.

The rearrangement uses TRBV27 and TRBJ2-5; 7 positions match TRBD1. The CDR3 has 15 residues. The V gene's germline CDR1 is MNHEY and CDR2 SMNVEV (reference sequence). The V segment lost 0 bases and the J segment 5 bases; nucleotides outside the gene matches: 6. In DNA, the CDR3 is TGTGCCAGCAGTTTATCAGGGGGCCGCGGGGAGACCCAGTACTTC. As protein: CASSLSGGRGETQYF.